Sequencing of this T cell receptor (beta chain) was carried out in a study of blood T cell repertoires in COVID-19. CDR3 size: 13 residues. V shed 6 bases and J shed 7 bases, with 13 bases lying between them. Sequenced by immunoSEQ multiplex PCR; TCRdb stores in-frame clones only, minus some. The data contain about 240,000 clones, roughly 88% of them singletons. The chain joins TRBV12-3 or TRBV12-4 to TRBJ1-5, with a weak D call TRBD1 (5 bases). The sequenced sample was peripheral blood. The origin of this receptor is a man at least 80 years old with acute or convalescent COVID-19. CDR3 residues: CASSLTGGQPQHF. The CDR3 DNA is TGTGCCAGCAGCCTTACGGGGGGGCAGCCCCAGCATTTT.